Sequencing of this TCR beta chain was carried out in a study of CDR3 diversity in severe acne. Within the sample, this clonotype is medium-sized. This CDR3 spans 9 amino acids. Germline V lookup: CDR1 SNHLY, CDR2 FYNNEI. The V end was cut by 3 bases, the J end by 9 bases, with 0 bases between. TCRdb recomputed calls from the PCR reads with MiXCR, one row per CDR3 protein. The sample yields tens of thousands of distinct CDR3 sequences, under 55% seen once. The V and J genes are TRBV2 and TRBJ2-1; D is uncertain. The sequenced sample consisted of blood. This receptor was obtained from a male donor with severe acne vulgaris. This CDR3 is CASSDEQFF. The CDR3 DNA sequence: TGTGCCAGCAGTGATGAGCAGTTCTTC.